The 10 T cell receptor beta chains below come from one sample, sequenced in a study of blood T cell repertoires in COVID-19. The repertoire was sequenced with immunoSEQ multiplex PCR; TCRdb's copy has only in-frame clones and lacks some. The sample yields more than 200,000 clones, approximately 86% seen once. Input material: PBMCs or T cells enriched from blood (not recorded which). The source of these receptors is a woman aged 50 to 60 who had recovered from COVID-19.

The chain couples TRBV7-8 to TRBJ1-5, with 10 nucleotides matching TRBD1. Germline-derived CDR1 and CDR2 are SGHVS and FQNEAQ. The CDR3 is 15 amino acids. The trim removed 5 bases at V and 5 bases at J, leaving 6 bases unmatched. The DNA for the CDR3 is TGTGCCAGCAGCAAGAGGGACAGGGGAGATCAGCCCCAGCATTTT. This encodes CASSKRDRGDQPQHF.

The chain uses TRBV9 and TRBJ2-5; possible D gene TRBD2, 6 bases. Germline V gene lookup returns CDR1 SGDLS and CDR2 YYNGEE. This CDR3 region has 12 residues. V was clipped by 3 bases and J by 5 bases, with 8 bases between them. The CDR3 DNA reads TGTGCCAGCAGCGCCAGCGGGGAGACCCAGTACTTC. It encodes CASSASGETQYF.

The chain recombines TRBV3-1 (or the pseudogene TRBV3-2) with TRBJ2-1, with 15 bases aligning to TRBD2. CDR1 is LGHDT and CDR2 is YNNKEL in the germline V gene (reference sequence). This CDR3 region has 16 residues. J lost 3 bases, V lost 4 bases, and 1 base had no gene match. CDR3 sequence: CASSPGLAGGYNEQFF. In DNA form, the CDR3 reads TGTGCCAGCAGCCCGGGACTAGCGGGGGGCTACAATGAGCAGTTCTTC.

This rearrangement joins TRBV19 to TRBJ1-5, with 7 positions matching TRBD1. Unmatched junction bases numbered 8, after V lost 9 bases and J lost 0 bases. The CDR3 spans 15 residues. Germline V gene lookup returns CDR1 LNHDA and CDR2 SQIVND (reference sequence). The CDR3, as DNA: TGTGCCAGCCACCAGGGGGTCGGTAGCAATCAGCCCCAGCATTTT. It yields the protein CASHQGVGSNQPQHF.

The chain is built from TRBV3-1 (or the pseudogene TRBV3-2) and TRBJ1-4; D gene uncertain. This CDR3 is 13 amino acids long. Between the trimmed V and J ends, which lost 4 bases and 7 bases, there was a span of 10 bases. The germline V gene encodes CDR1 LGHDT and CDR2 YNNKEL (reference sequence). CDR3 sequence reads: CASSRFEGEKLFF. The CDR3, as DNA: TGTGCCAGCAGCCGCTTCGAGGGTGAAAAACTGTTTTTT.

V is TRBV7-2 and J is TRBJ1-5, with a possible D match to TRBD1 (5 bases). In germline, CDR1 is SGHTA, CDR2 FQGNSA. This CDR3 contains 14 residues. The V and J ends lost 1 base and 9 bases respectively, with 13 bases between them. The CDR3 region has the DNA TGTGCCAGCAGCTTAGGGGGGGAAGTGTGGCCCCAGCATTTT. Amino acids: CASSLGGEVWPQHF.

V gene TRBV13 combines with J gene TRBJ2-1; TRBD1 matches at 9 bases. Germline V gene sequence: CDR1 PRHDT, CDR2 FYEKMQ (reference sequence). The V gene end was trimmed by 5 bases and the J gene end by 6 bases; junction bases not matched to a gene: 14. The length of the CDR3 is 17 residues. CDR3 in DNA: TGTGCCAGCAGCAACCCCGGGACAGGGAATGGCGGCAATGAGCAGTTCTTC. Encoded protein: CASSNPGTGNGGNEQFF.

The rearrangement links TRBV24-1 to TRBJ2-1; 7 bases are shared with TRBD2. The CDR3 runs to 19 residues. V trimming: 4 bases; J trimming: 6 bases; junction bases outside the gene matches: 20. Germline assignment: CDR1 KGHDR and CDR2 SFDVKD. CDR3 sequence reads: CATSDSGGGPVGSSNEQFF. CDR3 sequence (DNA): TGTGCCACCAGTGACTCGGGGGGAGGGCCGGTTGGGTCTAGCAATGAGCAGTTCTTC.

This chain connects TRBV29-1 to TRBJ2-3; D perhaps matches TRBD2 (6 bases). Germline V CDR1 and CDR2: SQVTM, ANQGSEA. Trimming removed 7 bases from V and 2 bases from J, with 13 bases in between. This CDR3 has 13 residues. CDR3 protein: CSAPGGNTDTQYF. The CDR3 DNA reads as TGCAGCGCCCCCGGGGGAAACACAGATACGCAGTATTTT.

This chain uses TRBV6-2 or TRBV6-3 with TRBJ2-7; 9 bases agree with TRBD1. The CDR3 extends over 18 amino acids. V lost 2 bases, J lost 6 bases, and 17 bases stayed unmatched. Germline CDR1 reads MNHEY; CDR2 reads SVGEGT. CDR3 DNA sequence: TGTGCCAGCAGTTACCCAGACCGGGACAGGGCATCTCGGGGCGAGCAGTACTTC. Its translation: CASSYPDRDRASRGEQYF.